Below are 30 T cell receptor beta chains sequenced from a single sample in a study of patients and donors after allogeneic stem cell transplantation. MiXCR, run by TCRdb on the RT-PCR reads, gives a single entry per CDR3 protein. The repertoire consists of 900,000 to 1,000,000 distinct CDR3 sequences, with 18% occurring once and the leading ten covering around 6%. Sequenced input: blood, either unsorted or a sorted T cell fraction (not recorded which). The receptors shown here come from a human donor who was either an allogeneic HSCT recipient or a stem cell or donor lymphocyte infusion donor (not recorded which). It is not recorded whose cells these are; they may come from a transplant donor.

This clonotype was picked up a small number of times. The chain has TRBV5-1 and TRBJ2-5; 9 positions match TRBD2. Germline-derived CDR1 and CDR2 are SGHRS and YFSETQ. The trim removed 0 bases at V and 5 bases at J, leaving 11 bases unmatched. CDR3 size: 17 residues. CDR3 in amino acids: CASSLDSGGRVGETQYF. The CDR3 nucleotides are TGCGCCAGCAGCTTGGATTCCGGCGGGAGGGTCGGGGAGACCCAGTACTTC.

This clonotype was observed many times. The chain links TRBV4-1 to TRBJ1-1; D gene unclear. CDR1 is MGHRA and CDR2 is YSYEKL in the germline V gene. The CDR3 extends over 13 amino acids. The V gene lost 5 bases and the J gene lost 1 base, with 8 bases spanning the gap. CDR3: CASSGVPNTEAFF. The CDR3 DNA reads TGCGCCAGCAGCGGGGTACCGAACACTGAAGCTTTCTTT.

CDR3 nucleotides: TGCAGTGCTAGACGGGGCGGGACGAACACAGATACGCAGTATTTT. Translated: CSARRGGTNTDTQYF. J is TRBJ2-3 and V is TRBV20-1; D might be TRBD2 (6 bases). The length of the CDR3 is 15 residues. The V gene's germline CDR1 is DFQATT and CDR2 SNEGSKA (reference sequence). V shed 2 bases and J shed 2 bases, with 14 bases lying between them.

This rearrangement joins TRBV5-1 to TRBJ2-7; D gene ambiguous. Germline CDR1 and CDR2: SGHRS and YFSETQ. The CDR3 is 15 residues long. Trimming shortened V by 1 base and J by 7 bases, and 18 bases separated the two germline ends. Here the CDR3 DNA reads TGCGCCAGCAGCTTGATTTCTGGGATAGGCTGGGAGCAGTACTTC. Translating gives CASSLISGIGWEQYF.

This clonotype appeared many times. The rearrangement links TRBV12-3 or TRBV12-4 to TRBJ2-3; unclear D gene. The V and J ends lost 7 bases and 2 bases respectively, with 19 bases between them. The CDR3 sequence is 16 residues long. CDR3 residues: CASTPGRNLLTDTQYF. In nucleotides, the CDR3 is TGTGCCAGCACCCCCGGACGGAATTTACTCACAGATACGCAGTATTTT.

This chain uses TRBV2 with TRBJ1-3; D unresolved. Germline values: CDR1 SNHLY, CDR2 FYNNEI. The V and J ends lost 8 bases and 0 bases respectively, with 14 bases between them. CDR3 size: 15 residues. CDR3 loop: CASVSSGYSGNTIYF. CDR3 bases: TGTGCCAGCGTAAGCAGCGGATACTCTGGAAACACCATATATTTT.

V and J are TRBV11-1 and TRBJ2-7; D gene ambiguous. The CDR3 extends over 15 amino acids. Trimming stripped 2 bases from V and 0 bases from J, with 11 bases between. Germline V lookup: CDR1 SGHAT, CDR2 FQDESV (reference sequence). In nucleotides, the CDR3 is TGTGCCAGCAGCTTAAAGGGCAGAAACTCCTACGAGCAGTACTTC. The encoded protein is CASSLKGRNSYEQYF.

This clonotype has more than one count but fewer than ten. The rearrangement links TRBV20-1 to TRBJ2-1; 7 bases agree with TRBD2. Looked up from germline, CDR1 is DFQATT and CDR2 is SNEGSKA (reference sequence). This CDR3 is 17 amino acids long. Trimming removed 0 bases from V and 2 bases from J; junction bases left unmatched: 10. CDR3: CSARDRGAGSPYNEQFF. The DNA of the CDR3 is TGCAGTGCTAGAGATAGGGGAGCGGGGTCCCCCTACAATGAGCAGTTCTTC.

This CDR3 reads CASSSESTDTQYF. Written as DNA, the CDR3 is TGTGCCAGCTCTTCTGAATCCACAGATACGCAGTATTTT. The J gene is TRBJ2-3, the V gene TRBV14; D call uncertain. The CDR3 covers 13 residues. From germline, CDR1 is SGHDN and CDR2 FVKESK. V was pared by 8 bases and J by 2 bases, with 11 bases between.

CDR3 bases: TGTGCCACCAGCAGAGTAGTCGGGAATAACTATGGCTACACCTTC. Protein sequence: CATSRVVGNNYGYTF. V usage is TRBV15 and J usage is TRBJ1-2; D gene ambiguous. Germline CDR1 reads LNHNV; CDR2 reads YYDKDF (reference sequence). V lost 1 base and J lost 1, with 10 bases in between. CDR3 length: 15 residues.

There are a few counts of this clonotype. CDR3 DNA: TGTGCCAGCAGCCACCGGGACGGTCCTTCCTACGAGCAGTACTTC. Amino acids: CASSHRDGPSYEQYF. The chain has TRBV7-9 and TRBJ2-7; either TRBD1 or TRBD2 may supply D (5 bases each). This CDR3 has 15 amino acids. Germline CDR1 SEHNR, CDR2 FQNEAQ (reference sequence). V was shortened by 5 bases and J by 1 base, with 15 bases between the two germline ends. Full variable domain (remainder filled in from reference TRBV7-9 and TRBJ2-7): DTGVSQNPRHKITKRGQNVTFRCDPISEHNRLYWYRQTLGQGPEFLTYFQNEAQLEKSRLLSDRFSAERPKGSFSTLEIQRTEQGDSAMYLCASSHRDGPSYEQYFGPGTRLTVT.

This clonotype came up a few times. The rearrangement links TRBV2 to TRBJ1-5; D gene ambiguous. V lost 3 bases and J 4 bases, leaving 7 bases between the germline ends. CDR3 size: 13 residues. Germline CDR1 SNHLY, CDR2 FYNNEI. CDR3 in amino acids: CASSDDRNQPQHF. The DNA for the CDR3 is TGTGCCAGCAGTGACGATCGTAATCAGCCCCAGCATTTT.

The chain joins TRBV5-1 to TRBJ2-7; 11 positions match TRBD2. Trimming at V came to 1 base and at J to 6 bases, leaving 6 bases not matched to a gene. This CDR3 comprises 15 residues. CDR1 is SGHRS, CDR2 YFSETQ, per germline. For the CDR3, the DNA is TGCGCCAGCAGCTTGTCACTAGCGGGAGCCGGCGAGCAGTACTTC. Its translation is CASSLSLAGAGEQYF. The full variable domain, with the rest looked up from reference TRBV5-1 and TRBJ2-7, is KAGVTQTPRYLIKTRGQQVTLSCSPISGHRSVSWYQQTPGQGLQFLFEYFSETQRNKGNFPGRFSGRQFSNSRSEMNVSTLELGDSALYLCASSLSLAGAGEQYFGPGTRLTVT.

The gene calls are TRBV7-9 and TRBJ2-7; D may match TRBD1 or TRBD2 (5 bases each). The CDR3 is made up of 13 amino acids. Germline V lookup: CDR1 SEHNR, CDR2 FQNEAQ (reference sequence). V was clipped by 6 bases and J by 7 bases, with 16 bases between them. DNA of the CDR3: TGTGCCAGCAGAACGGGACCGTTTGGGGAGCAGTACTTC. Its translation is CASRTGPFGEQYF. Full variable domain (remainder filled in from reference TRBV7-9 and TRBJ2-7): DTGVSQNPRHKITKRGQNVTFRCDPISEHNRLYWYRQTLGQGPEFLTYFQNEAQLEKSRLLSDRFSAERPKGSFSTLEIQRTEQGDSAMYLCASRTGPFGEQYFGPGTRLTVT.

V usage is TRBV20-1 and J usage is TRBJ2-1; D may be TRBD2 (6 bases). This CDR3 is 12 amino acids long. Germline CDR1 is DFQATT and CDR2 is SNEGSKA (reference sequence). The CDR3 DNA sequence: TGCAGCGTGGGCGGGAATTACAATGAGCAGTTCTTC. Protein: CSVGGNYNEQFF.

This clonotype was seen many times. The rearrangement joins TRBV10-3 to TRBJ2-5, with D possibly being TRBD1 (6 bases). V was cut by 10 bases and J by 2 bases, with 11 bases left in between. The CDR3 contains 12 residues. CDR1 and CDR2 from the germline V gene are ENHRY and SYGVKD. The CDR3 DNA sequence: TGTGCCACAACCACAGGGCAAGAGACCCAGTACTTC. Its protein product is CATTTGQETQYF.

The chain employs TRBV5-1 and TRBJ2-1; a possible D gene is TRBD1 (6 bases). Germline values: CDR1 SGHRS, CDR2 YFSETQ. The ends were cut back, 0 bases at V and 7 bases at J, with 11 bases in the middle. The CDR3 has 14 residues. The DNA for the CDR3 is TGCGCCAGCAGCTTGGGACAGGCAATGAATGAGCAGTTCTTC. This codes for CASSLGQAMNEQFF.

The chain recombines TRBV2 with TRBJ2-2, with D possibly TRBD2 on 6 matching bases. CDR1 SNHLY and CDR2 FYNNEI come from the germline V gene. This CDR3 is built from 15 residues. Between the trimmed V and J ends, which lost 7 bases and 4 bases, there was a span of 16 bases. CDR3 DNA: TGTGCCAGCATTTCCGGGGACTCGAGCACCGGGGAGCTGTTTTTT. Encoded protein: CASISGDSSTGELFF.

The table lists this clonotype with a few counts. This chain links TRBV20-1 with TRBJ2-1; 7 positions match TRBD1. CDR3 length equals 14 residues. Germline CDR1 reads DFQATT; CDR2 reads SNEGSKA (reference sequence). Germline trimming cut 6 bases from V and 6 bases from J; bases unmatched to any gene: 11. Here the CDR3 DNA reads TGCAGTGCGATTGGACAGGCCGACCGCAATGAGCAGTTCTTC. Its translation is CSAIGQADRNEQFF.

The V call is TRBV20-1, the J call TRBJ2-3, with 11 bases matching TRBD2. Germline V gives CDR1 DFQATT, CDR2 SNEGSKA (reference sequence). The ends lost 3 bases at V and 0 bases at J; junction bases unmatched: 8. The CDR3 contains 17 residues. DNA of the CDR3: TGCAGTGCTAGCGGAGTAGGGACTAGCGGTAGCACAGATACGCAGTATTTT. Translating gives CSASGVGTSGSTDTQYF.

This clonotype was counted a few times. A junction end diverges from the germline sequence, so it may reflect a read error. The chain employs TRBV18 and TRBJ2-5; D not resolved. The germline CDR1 and CDR2 sequences are KGHSH and LQKENI. This CDR3 region has 17 residues. Written as DNA, the CDR3 is TGTGCCAGCTCACCACTTACGAGGACGAACCTCCAAGAGAGCCAGTACTTC. Translated, it gives CASSPLTRTNLQESQYF.

This sequence joins TRBV20-1 and TRBJ2-5; possibly TRBD2 for D (6 bases). The germline CDR1 and CDR2 sequences are DFQATT and SNEGSKA (reference sequence). Trimming pared 6 bases from V and 5 bases from J, leaving 19 bases between. This CDR3 contains 14 residues. This chain's CDR3 is CSARALALRETQYF. The CDR3, as DNA: TGCAGTGCGCGCGCCCTAGCGCTCCGGGAGACCCAGTACTTC.

This sequence joins TRBV7-3 and TRBJ1-1; D possibly corresponds to TRBD1 (6 bases). V lost 5 bases to trimming and J lost 0 bases, with 13 bases between them. The CDR3 has 15 residues. The germline gives CDR1 SGHTA, CDR2 FQGTGA. The CDR3 sequence: CASSPTGTMNTEAFF. As DNA, the CDR3 is TGTGCCAGCAGCCCAACAGGGACCATGAACACTGAAGCTTTCTTT.

This clonotype was recorded only once. The V and J genes are TRBV29-1 and TRBJ1-1; 9 nucleotides line up with TRBD1. Germline V CDR1 and CDR2: SQVTM, ANQGSEA. The CDR3 runs to 17 residues. V lost 1 base, J lost 2 bases, and 11 bases stayed unmatched. The CDR3 DNA follows: TGCAGCGTTGAAGGGGACCTAAGGACAGGGGAAAACACTGAAGCTTTCTTT. Amino acid sequence: CSVEGDLRTGENTEAFF.

This clonotype was recorded a few times. The V call is TRBV11-2, the J call TRBJ2-2; weak D call: TRBD2 (6 bases). CDR3 length equals 13 residues. V was pared by 7 bases and J by 5 bases, with 11 bases between. Germline CDR1 SGHAT, CDR2 FQNNGV. As DNA, the CDR3 is TGTGCCAGCACCTTCGGGGGAACCGGGGAGCTGTTTTTT. Protein sequence: CASTFGGTGELFF.

The chain is built from TRBV3-1 and TRBJ2-7; 12 bases line up with TRBD2. CDR1 LGHDT and CDR2 YNNKEL come from the germline V gene (reference sequence). The CDR3 consists of 13 residues. The V segment lost 6 bases and the J segment 6 bases; nucleotides outside the gene matches: 3. CDR3 DNA: TGTGCCAGCAGGACTAGCGGGAGCAGCGAGCAGTACTTC. Translation: CASRTSGSSEQYF.

This clonotype was detected many times. The V and J genes are TRBV6-1 and TRBJ2-3; a possible D gene is TRBD1 (5 bases). With 6 bases removed from V and 3 bases from J, the gap between germline ends came to 16 bases. Per germline, CDR1 MNHNS and CDR2 SASEGT. This CDR3 region has 15 residues. Written as DNA, the CDR3 is TGTGCCAGCAGATCTAAACCAGGGTTAACAGATACGCAGTATTTT. It is translated as CASRSKPGLTDTQYF.

The gene calls are TRBV15 and TRBJ2-1; D unresolved. Trimming shortened V by 1 base and J by 0 bases, and 7 bases separated the two germline ends. Germline V gene lookup returns CDR1 LNHNV and CDR2 YYDKDF (reference sequence). CDR3 length equals 15 residues. The chain's CDR3 is CATSRAGSSYNEQFF. The CDR3 DNA is TGTGCCACCAGCAGAGCCGGTAGCTCCTACAATGAGCAGTTCTTC.

This clonotype was detected a few times. This sequence joins TRBV10-3 and TRBJ2-7, with 8 bases lining up with TRBD2. The germline gives CDR1 ENHRY, CDR2 SYGVKD. CDR3 length: 13 residues. The junction had 5 bases not matched to a gene; V was cut back by 6 bases and J by 4 bases. The CDR3 DNA is TGTGCCATCAGCGGTAGCGGGGAGTACGAGCAGTACTTC. Protein product: CAISGSGEYEQYF.

The genes are TRBV6-2 or TRBV6-3 and TRBJ2-3, with a weak D call TRBD1 (6 bases). Germline V lookup: CDR1 MNHEY, CDR2 SVGEGT. V lost 5 bases, J lost 3 bases, and 18 bases lay in between. CDR3 size: 16 residues. Here the CDR3 reads CASSLRQVRGTDTQYF. CDR3 DNA sequence: TGTGCCAGCAGTCTTAGACAGGTACGAGGGACAGATACGCAGTATTTT.